Shown below are 18 T cell receptor beta chains from a single sample sequenced in a study of cytomegalovirus exposure and HLA in healthy donors. Primers included in the PCR were 60 Vbeta and 13 Jbeta primers. Some clones are missing from TCRdb's copy, which holds only in-frame ones; the method was immunoSEQ multiplex PCR. The data contain 150,000 to 200,000 clones, about three quarters of them singletons. Specimen: PBMCs. The receptors shown here come from a woman in her 40s in good health and CMV-seronegative.

This chain uses TRBV18 with TRBJ1-5, with D tentatively TRBD1 (6 bases). CDR1 and CDR2 from the germline V gene are KGHSH and LQKENI. This CDR3 is 14 amino acids long. V shed 6 bases and J shed 5 bases, with 14 bases lying between them. The CDR3 sequence is CASSLQGRHQPQHF. CDR3 sequence (DNA): TGTGCCAGCTCTTTACAGGGCCGGCATCAGCCCCAGCATTTT.

This chain connects TRBV5-4 to TRBJ2-6; no definite D call. V was clipped by 1 base and J by 8 bases, with 13 bases between them. CDR3 length: 15 amino acids. The V gene's germline CDR1 is SGHNT and CDR2 YYREEE (reference sequence). The CDR3 loop is CASSLSASGPNVLTF. Here the CDR3 DNA reads TGTGCCAGCAGCTTGTCCGCGTCTGGTCCCAACGTCCTGACTTTC.

The CDR3 sequence is CASSVVGTGITDTQYF. CDR3 DNA: TGTGCCAGCAGCGTAGTAGGGACAGGGATCACAGATACGCAGTATTTT. The chain is built from TRBV9 and TRBJ2-3; 9 positions agree with TRBD1. V was pared by 0 bases and J by 2 bases, with 4 bases of the junction left unmatched. The CDR3 has 16 amino acids. CDR1 and CDR2 from the germline V gene are SGDLS and YYNGEE. The complete variable domain, with remaining parts taken from reference TRBV9 and TRBJ2-3, reads DSGVTQTPKHLITATGQRVTLRCSPRSGDLSVYWYQQSLDQGLQFLIQYYNGEERAKGNILERFSAQQFPDLHSELNLSSLELGDSALYFCASSVVGTGITDTQYFGPGTRLTVL.

The chain uses TRBV7-2 and TRBJ2-2; D might be TRBD1 (6 bases). This CDR3 spans 14 amino acids. V was pared by 5 bases and J by 5 bases, with 12 bases between. The germline V gene encodes CDR1 SGHTA and CDR2 FQGNSA. CDR3 coding DNA: TGTGCCAGCAGCACGGACAGTTGGACCGGGGAGCTGTTTTTT. It codes for CASSTDSWTGELFF.

This chain links TRBV7-2 with TRBJ2-1; 12 nucleotides line up with TRBD2. Germline V gives CDR1 SGHTA, CDR2 FQGNSA. The CDR3 extends over 15 amino acids. V shed 5 bases and J 6 bases; nucleotides not matched to a gene: 5. DNA of the CDR3: TGTGCCAGCAGCCTGGGGACTAGCGGGCGCAATGAGCAGTTCTTC. Encoded protein: CASSLGTSGRNEQFF.

This clone was counted only a few times. V usage is TRBV4-1 and J usage is TRBJ1-1; D is ambiguous. CDR3 size: 14 residues. Germline values: CDR1 MGHRA, CDR2 YSYEKL. The germline V and J ends were trimmed by 2 bases and 6 bases, with 13 bases remaining between them. The CDR3 region is CASSQIGGLSEAFF. The CDR3, as DNA: TGCGCCAGCAGCCAAATCGGAGGACTTTCTGAAGCTTTCTTT.

Details on this clone: At one boundary the junction diverges from the germline segment, which might be a read error. The chain is built from TRBV7-7 and TRBJ2-5; the match to TRBD2 covers 10 bases. CDR1 is SSHAT, CDR2 FNYEAQ, per germline (reference sequence). The CDR3 is made up of 16 amino acids. The CDR3 loop is CASSRGLAESQETQYF. In DNA, the CDR3 is TGTGCTAGCAGCCGCGGACTAGCGGAATCGCAAGAGACCCAGTACTTC.

This clone was picked up a small number of times. The chain joins TRBV30 to TRBJ2-3; 8 nucleotides line up with TRBD2. Per the germline V gene, CDR1 is GTSNPN and CDR2 is SVGIG (reference sequence). V was pared by 4 bases and J by 6 bases, with 6 bases of the junction left unmatched. The CDR3 extends over 13 amino acids. The CDR3 DNA follows: TGTGCCTGGACCCGCGGGAGGCCTGATACGCAGTATTTT. It is translated as CAWTRGRPDTQYF.

The V call is TRBV11-1, the J call TRBJ2-7, with D perhaps TRBD1 (5 bases). Germline V gene sequence: CDR1 SGHAT, CDR2 FQDESV (reference sequence). Trimming shortened V by 0 bases and J by 7 bases, and 16 bases separated the two germline ends. This CDR3 comprises 15 residues. CDR3 region: CASSLARGVAGEQYF. In DNA form, the CDR3 reads TGTGCCAGCAGCTTAGCAAGGGGTGTAGCTGGGGAGCAGTACTTC.

This clone came up once. This chain uses TRBV14 with TRBJ1-2; 7 nucleotides match TRBD1. The CDR3 covers 16 residues. The V gene's germline CDR1 is SGHDN and CDR2 FVKESK. Trimming removed 2 bases from V and 4 bases from J; junction bases left unmatched: 10. Written as DNA, the CDR3 is TGTGCCAGCAGCCAATCCCTGAGACAGGGATCCTATGGCTACACCTTC. Amino acids: CASSQSLRQGSYGYTF.

This chain connects TRBV11-3 to TRBJ2-1; 11 bases are shared with TRBD1. This CDR3 has 16 amino acids. Trimming at V came to 0 bases and at J to 2 bases, leaving 0 bases not matched to a gene. Germline V gene data show CDR1 as SGHNT and CDR2 as YENEEA. The CDR3 protein is CASSLEGQGAYNEQFF. CDR3 sequence (DNA): TGTGCCAGCAGCTTAGAGGGACAGGGGGCCTACAATGAGCAGTTCTTC.

This clone was observed a few times. The junction departs from germline at one end; a sequencing error may be responsible. The chain's CDR3 is CSSSPSEGYTF. The CDR3 DNA sequence: TGTTCCAGCAGCCCTAGCGAAGGCTACACCTTC. V gene TRBV7-9 combines with J gene TRBJ1-2, with D uncertain. CDR1 and CDR2 (germline): SEHNR, FQNEAQ (reference sequence). CDR3 length: 11 residues.

V is TRBV19 and J is TRBJ1-1; TRBD1 aligns across 11 bases. Germline CDR1 LNHDA, CDR2 SQIVND (reference sequence). CDR3 size: 17 residues. V lost 5 bases to trimming and J lost 1 base; unmatched junction nucleotides: 9. Here the CDR3 DNA reads TGTGCCAGTAGTTGGGACAGGGGGTTTTCTGCGAACACTGAAGCTTTCTTT. It specifies CASSWDRGFSANTEAFF.

J is TRBJ2-1 and V is TRBV7-9, with 7 bases identical to TRBD2. CDR1 is SEHNR, CDR2 FQNEAQ, per germline (reference sequence). The J segment lost 8 bases and the V segment lost 7 bases, leaving 11 bases of the junction unmatched. CDR3 length: 14 amino acids. The CDR3 coding sequence is TGTGCCAGCACCAGAGGAGGCGCGGGGGATGAGCAGTTCTTC. Amino acid sequence: CASTRGGAGDEQFF. The complete variable domain, with remaining parts taken from reference TRBV7-9 and TRBJ2-1, reads DTGVSQNPRHKITKRGQNVTFRCDPISEHNRLYWYRQTLGQGPEFLTYFQNEAQLEKSRLLSDRFSAERPKGSFSTLEIQRTEQGDSAMYLCASTRGGAGDEQFFGPGTRLTVL.

CDR3 in DNA: TGTGCCAGCAGCCAGGGACAGGGGGCAGTCGGGGAGCTGTTTTTT. This sequence encodes CASSQGQGAVGELFF. This chain links TRBV27 with TRBJ2-2; 12 bases map to TRBD1. Germline-derived CDR1 and CDR2 are MNHEY and SMNVEV (reference sequence). Unmatched junction bases numbered 6, after V lost 6 bases and J lost 7 bases. The length of the CDR3 is 15 residues.

This clone has just a few counts. The chain has TRBV14 and TRBJ1-2; D is possibly TRBD1 (6 bases). V lost 4 bases and J 7 bases, leaving 19 bases between the germline ends. Germline assignment: CDR1 SGHDN and CDR2 FVKESK. CDR3 length equals 15 residues. CDR3 residues: CASSPSQTGRSGYTF. The DNA of the CDR3 is TGTGCCAGCAGCCCCTCCCAGACAGGCCGAAGTGGCTACACCTTC. Looking up the rest from reference TRBV14 and TRBJ1-2 gives the full variable domain: EAGVTQFPSHSVIEKGQTVTLRCDPISGHDNLYWYRRVMGKEIKFLLHFVKESKQDESGMPNNRFLAERTGGTYSTLKVQPAELEDSGVYFCASSPSQTGRSGYTFGSGTRLTVV.

There are a few counts of this clone. At one boundary the junction diverges from the germline segment, which might be a read error. V is TRBV7-9 and J is TRBJ1-2, with 9 bases matching TRBD1. In germline, CDR1 is SEHNR, CDR2 FQNEAQ (reference sequence). The CDR3 contains 16 residues. The CDR3 reads CSSSLISGQGNYGYTF. Written as DNA, the CDR3 is TGTTCCAGCAGCTTAATTTCCGGACAGGGGAACTATGGCTACACCTTC.

J is TRBJ2-2 and V is TRBV7-9; 13 nucleotides align to TRBD2. With 5 bases clipped from V and 7 bases from J, the junction kept 4 bases outside the gene matches. CDR1 is SEHNR and CDR2 is FQNEAQ in the germline V gene (reference sequence). This CDR3 region has 15 residues. The CDR3 DNA sequence: TGTGCCAGCAGCCGACTAGCGGGAGGACTCGGGGAGCTGTTTTTT. Its translation: CASSRLAGGLGELFF. Combining the CDR3 with reference TRBV7-9 and TRBJ2-2 gives the whole variable domain DTGVSQNPRHKITKRGQNVTFRCDPISEHNRLYWYRQTLGQGPEFLTYFQNEAQLEKSRLLSDRFSAERPKGSFSTLEIQRTEQGDSAMYLCASSRLAGGLGELFFGEGSRLTVL.